The 10 T cell receptor beta chains below come from one sample, sequenced in a study of T cells in Graves' hyperthyroidism and ophthalmopathy. Amplification of TCR beta CDR3 regions was performed using RNA transcripts as template. Researchers ran a first-round RT-PCR on the TCR CDR3 using the HTBI primer set. TCRdb reprocessed the multiplex PCR reads via MiXCR and lists one record per CDR3 protein. Here the sample spans around 110,000 distinct CDR3 sequences, approximately 15% being singletons. The sample consisted of blood. The receptors shown here come from a woman aged 45-65 years with Graves' hyperthyroidism.

The chain links TRBV2 to TRBJ1-2, with D uncertain. V was shortened by 7 bases and J by 8 bases, with 8 bases between the two germline ends. Germline CDR1 SNHLY, CDR2 FYNNEI. The CDR3 totals 10 residues. CDR3 residues: CASNAGGYTF. DNA for the CDR3: TGTGCCAGCAACGCAGGCGGCTACACCTTC.

This clonotype was detected only a few times. Since a much larger clone is just one base distant, this may be a read error. This chain connects TRBV4-1 to TRBJ1-5; no reliable D call. Gene TRBJ2-3 matches the end of the DNA better, so the J call may be wrong. Germline loops: CDR1 MGHRA, CDR2 YSYEKL. The CDR3 totals 13 residues. The CDR3 spells CASSQGIGQPQYF. Written as DNA, the CDR3 is TGCGCCAGCAGCCAAGGAATAGGTCAGCCCCAGTATTTT.

The table lists this clonotype with many counts. The J gene is TRBJ2-2, the V gene TRBV5-1; D may match TRBD1 or TRBD2 (11 bases each). The CDR3 totals 18 residues. V gave up 8 bases and J gave up 8 bases, with 31 bases separating them. Germline CDR1 SGHRS, CDR2 YFSETQ. CDR3 sequence reads: CASTGTGGTSGVLGELFF. For the CDR3, the DNA is TGCGCCAGTACCGGGACAGGGGGGACTAGCGGAGTCCTTGGGGAGCTGTTTTTT.

This rearrangement joins TRBV5-6 to TRBJ2-1, with unresolved D. The CDR3 extends over 12 amino acids. Between the trimmed V and J ends, which lost 2 bases and 7 bases, there was a span of 7 bases. CDR1 and CDR2 from the germline V gene are SGHDT and YYEEEE. CDR3 sequence reads: CASSLAPNEQFF. Here the CDR3 DNA reads TGTGCCAGCAGCTTAGCGCCGAATGAGCAGTTCTTC.

In its sample, this clonotype was seen many times. The rearrangement links TRBV20-1 to TRBJ1-1, with D unresolved. The CDR3 totals 13 residues. V gave up 5 bases and J gave up 1 base, with 11 bases separating them. CDR1 and CDR2 (germline): DFQATT, SNEGSKA (reference sequence). The CDR3 DNA reads TGCAGTGCTTCAGCCCCGGAGAACACTGAAGCTTTCTTT. It yields the protein CSASAPENTEAFF.

This rearrangement joins TRBV5-6 to TRBJ2-3; possibly TRBD1 for D (5 bases). The V and J ends lost 4 bases and 0 bases respectively, with 12 bases between them. From germline, CDR1 is SGHDT and CDR2 YYEEEE. The CDR3 spans 15 residues. CDR3 bases: TGTGCCAGCAGCCCACGACAGTCTAGCACAGATACGCAGTATTTT. It encodes CASSPRQSSTDTQYF.

This clonotype appeared many times. V usage is TRBV3-1 and J usage is TRBJ2-5; no firm D call. Trimming stripped 5 bases from V and 5 bases from J, with 6 bases between. The CDR3 has 11 amino acids. Germline CDR1 is LGHDT and CDR2 is YNNKEL (reference sequence). The CDR3 region has the DNA TGTGCCAGCAGCTGGTGGGAGACCCAGTACTTC. It translates to CASSWWETQYF.

At least ten counts were recorded for this clonotype. J is TRBJ1-5 and V is TRBV4-1; 8 bases are shared with TRBD1. Germline CDR1 is MGHRA and CDR2 is YSYEKL. Germline trimming cut 0 bases from V and 1 base from J; bases unmatched to any gene: 8. The length of the CDR3 is 18 residues. CDR3 nucleotides: TGCGCCAGCAGCCAAGAGGGTACAGGGGGTAACAGCAATCAGCCCCAGCATTTT. It translates to CASSQEGTGGNSNQPQHF.

The chain joins TRBV11-2 to TRBJ2-5; 8 nucleotides line up with TRBD1. Germline V lookup: CDR1 SGHAT, CDR2 FQNNGV. This CDR3 spans 16 amino acids. V was pared by 5 bases and J by 6 bases, with 14 bases of the junction left unmatched. The CDR3 DNA follows: TGTGCCAGCAGCCGAACGACAGGGGCGCAGACGAAGACCCAGTACTTC. This codes for CASSRTTGAQTKTQYF. Using reference TRBV11-2 and TRBJ2-5 for the parts outside the CDR3, the full variable domain is EAGVAQSPRYKIIEKRQSVAFWCNPISGHATLYWYQQILGQGPKLLIQFQNNGVVDDSQLPKDRFSAERLKGVDSTLKIQPAKLEDSAVYLCASSRTTGAQTKTQYFGPGTRLLVL.

This clonotype was seen many times. The rearrangement links TRBV30 to TRBJ1-6; weak D call: TRBD1 (6 bases). The V gene's germline CDR1 is GTSNPN and CDR2 SVGIG (reference sequence). The germline V and J ends were trimmed by 4 bases and 10 bases, with 14 bases remaining between them. The CDR3 runs 13 residues. CDR3 sequence reads: CAWKGVGRSPLHF. The DNA for the CDR3 is TGTGCCTGGAAGGGGGTGGGGAGATCACCCCTCCACTTT.